The TCR beta chain described here comes from a study of CD8 T cells in ankylosing spondylitis. Findings of the study overall: Made up of 7 to 9 highly homologous variants, a TCR beta motif appeared characteristic of ankylosing spondylitis blood. Earlier literature documents some of the motif variants in reactive arthritis synovial fluid and blood.

Trimming removed 4 bases at V and 0 bases at J, with 9 bases between. This CDR3 has 14 residues. Germline CDR1 reads ENHRY; CDR2 reads SYGVKD. Preparation of TCR beta libraries was done by quantitative 5'-RACE with molecular barcodes. TCRdb ran MiXCR on the 5' RACE reads and lists one entry per CDR3 protein. The sample lists around 480,000 distinct CDR3 sequences, approximately 17% occurring once. This clonotype was found a few times. The antigen is undetermined. The specimen sequenced was blood, either unsorted or a sorted T cell fraction (not recorded which). The rearrangement links TRBV10-3 to TRBJ1-1, with a possible D match to TRBD1 (5 bases). The clonotype was recovered from a male donor with ankylosing spondylitis. In DNA form, the CDR3 reads TGTGCCATCAGTGTCGGGGCCCTGAACACTGAAGCTTTCTTT. Its translation is CAISVGALNTEAFF.